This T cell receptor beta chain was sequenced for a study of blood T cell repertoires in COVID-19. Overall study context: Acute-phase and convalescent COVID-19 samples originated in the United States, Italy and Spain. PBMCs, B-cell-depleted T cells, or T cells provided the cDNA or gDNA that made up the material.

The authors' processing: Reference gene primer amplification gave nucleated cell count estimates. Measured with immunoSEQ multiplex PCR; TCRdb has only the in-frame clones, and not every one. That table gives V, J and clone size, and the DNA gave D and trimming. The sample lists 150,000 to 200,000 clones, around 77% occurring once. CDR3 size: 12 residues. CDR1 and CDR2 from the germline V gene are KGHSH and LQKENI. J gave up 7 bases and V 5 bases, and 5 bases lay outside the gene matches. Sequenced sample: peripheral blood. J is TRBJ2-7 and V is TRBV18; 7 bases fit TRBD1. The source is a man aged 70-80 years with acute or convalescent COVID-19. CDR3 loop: CASSVTGLEQYF. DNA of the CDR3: TGTGCCAGCTCAGTGACAGGGTTGGAGCAGTACTTC. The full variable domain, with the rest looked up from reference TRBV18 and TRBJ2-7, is NAGVMQNPRHLVRRRGQEARLRCSPMKGHSHVYWYRQLPEEGLKFMVYLQKENIIDESGMPKERFSAEFPKEGPSILRIQQVVRGDSAAYFCASSVTGLEQYFGPGTRLTVT.